The present entry profiles one TCR beta chain with its context. Its antigen remains unknown. V shed 5 bases, J shed 2 bases, and the junction held 2 bases outside the gene matches. CDR3 length equals 15 residues. The germline V gene encodes CDR1 GTSNPN and CDR2 SVGIG (reference sequence). The data belong to a study of cytomegalovirus exposure and HLA in healthy donors. PCR amplification relied on 60 Vbeta primers (plus 13 Jbeta primers). Sequenced by immunoSEQ multiplex PCR; TCRdb stores in-frame clones only, minus some. The sample lists 150,000 to 200,000 clones; roughly nine tenths were seen once. General study results and limits: Among CMV-associated TCR beta chains, most appeared HLA-restricted in a later analysis. About 87% or about 30% of the time was how often most TCR beta V segments were productive, according to an earlier analysis.

The chain combines TRBV30 with TRBJ2-3, with 15 bases identical to TRBD2. The TCR comes from a boy aged 2 to 10 in good health and CMV-seronegative. Material: PBMCs. This CDR3 is CAWGTSGGFTDTQYF. The CDR3 coding sequence is TGTGCCTGGGGGACTAGCGGGGGGTTCACAGATACGCAGTATTTT.